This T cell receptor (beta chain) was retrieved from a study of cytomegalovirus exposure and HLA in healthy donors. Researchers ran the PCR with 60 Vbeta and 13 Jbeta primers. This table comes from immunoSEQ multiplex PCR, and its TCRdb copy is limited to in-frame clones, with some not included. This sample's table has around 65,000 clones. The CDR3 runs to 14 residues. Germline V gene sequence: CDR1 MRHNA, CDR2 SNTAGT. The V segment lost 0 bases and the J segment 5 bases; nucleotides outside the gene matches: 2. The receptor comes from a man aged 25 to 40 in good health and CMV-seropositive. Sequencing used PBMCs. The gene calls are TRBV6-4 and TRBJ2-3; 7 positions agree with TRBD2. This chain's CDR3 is CASSDSGGEDTQYF. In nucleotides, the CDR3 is TGTGCCAGCAGTGACTCGGGGGGGGAAGATACGCAGTATTTT.